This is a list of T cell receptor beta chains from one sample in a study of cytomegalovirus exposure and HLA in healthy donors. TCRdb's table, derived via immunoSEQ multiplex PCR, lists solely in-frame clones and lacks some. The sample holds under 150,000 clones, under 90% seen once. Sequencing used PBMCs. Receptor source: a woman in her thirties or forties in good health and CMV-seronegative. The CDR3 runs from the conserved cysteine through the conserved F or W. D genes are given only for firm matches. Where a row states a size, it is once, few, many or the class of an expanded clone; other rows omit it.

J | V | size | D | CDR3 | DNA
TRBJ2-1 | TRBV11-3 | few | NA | CASSLDGRGGSNEQFF | TGTGCCAGCAGCTTAGATGGGCGCGGAGGATCCAATGAGCAGTTCTTC
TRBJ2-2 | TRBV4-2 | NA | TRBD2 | CASSQEERELGTGELFF | TGTGCCAGCAGCCAAGAGGAGCGGGAGTTGGGCACCGGGGAGCTGTTTTTT
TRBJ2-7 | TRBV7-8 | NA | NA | CASSLAGYSYEQYF | TGTGCCAGCAGCTTAGCGGGCTACTCCTACGAGCAGTACTTC
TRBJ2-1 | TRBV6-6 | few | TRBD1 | CASMTGSLWNEQFF | TGTGCCAGCATGACAGGGAGCCTTTGGAATGAGCAGTTCTTC
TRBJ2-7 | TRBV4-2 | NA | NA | CASSQERGQNSAEQYF | TGTGCCAGCAGCCAAGAGAGGGGACAAAACTCCGCCGAGCAGTACTTC
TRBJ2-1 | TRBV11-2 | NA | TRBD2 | CASSARTSTRDEQFF | TGTGCCAGCAGCGCCCGGACTAGTACCAGGGATGAGCAGTTCTTC
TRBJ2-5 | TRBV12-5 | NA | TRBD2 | CASGFTLTSGQETQYF | TGTGCTAGTGGTTTCACCCTGACTAGCGGGCAAGAGACCCAGTACTTC
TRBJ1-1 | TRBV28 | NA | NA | CASSFRLNTEAFF | TGTGCCAGCAGTTTCCGTCTGAACACTGAAGCTTTCTTT
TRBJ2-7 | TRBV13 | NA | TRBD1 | CASSPRDRGRREQYF | TGTGCCAGCAGCCCCCGGGACAGGGGGCGTCGCGAGCAGTACTTC
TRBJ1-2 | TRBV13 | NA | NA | CASSLGAGADYGYTF | TGTGCCAGCAGCTTAGGGGCAGGGGCAGACTATGGCTACACCTTC
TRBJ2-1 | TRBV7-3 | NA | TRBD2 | CASSQGLAGFNEQFF | TGTGCCAGCAGCCAGGGGCTAGCGGGGTTCAATGAGCAGTTCTTC
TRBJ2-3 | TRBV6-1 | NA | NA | CASSEPGMVPDTQYF | TGTGCCAGCAGTGAACCAGGGATGGTACCAGATACGCAGTATTTT
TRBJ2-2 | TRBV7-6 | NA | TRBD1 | CASSSGQGSTGELFF | TGTGCCAGCAGCTCCGGACAGGGAAGCACCGGGGAGCTGTTTTTT
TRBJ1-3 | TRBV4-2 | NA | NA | CASSQGDSGNTIYF | TGTGCCAGCAGCCAAGGAGATTCTGGAAACACCATATATTTT
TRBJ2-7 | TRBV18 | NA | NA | CASSPLGEEGEQYF | TGTGCCAGCTCACCACTTGGGGAAGAGGGCGAGCAGTACTTC
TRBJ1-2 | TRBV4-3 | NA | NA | CASSQEEGLQKEGYTF | TGCGCCAGCAGCCAAGAAGAGGGACTTCAAAAGGAGGGCTACACCTTC
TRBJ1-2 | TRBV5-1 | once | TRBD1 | CASSLDGQDYGYPF | TGCGCCAGCAGCTTGGATGGACAGGACTATGGCTACCCCTTC
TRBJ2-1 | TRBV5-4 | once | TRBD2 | CASSPIRTSGSRSEQFF | TGTGCCAGCAGCCCGATCAGGACTAGCGGGAGTCGTAGTGAGCAGTTCTTC
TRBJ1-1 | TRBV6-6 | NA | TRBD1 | CASSFDRGALNTEAFF | TGTGCCAGCAGTTTTGACAGGGGAGCCTTGAACACTGAAGCTTTCTTT
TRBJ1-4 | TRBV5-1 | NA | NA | CASSLGRAANEKLFF | TGCGCCAGCAGCTTAGGCAGGGCCGCTAATGAAAAACTGTTTTTT
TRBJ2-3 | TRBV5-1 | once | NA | CASSPLESTDTQYF | TGCGCCAGCAGCCCGCTGGAGAGCACAGATACGCAGTATTTT
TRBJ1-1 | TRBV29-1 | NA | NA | CSVEYGRVNTEAFF | TGCAGCGTTGAATATGGCAGGGTGAACACTGAAGCTTTCTTT
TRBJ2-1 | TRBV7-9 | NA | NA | CASSLASNPYNEQFF | TGTGCCAGCAGCTTAGCTAGTAATCCCTACAATGAGCAGTTCTTC
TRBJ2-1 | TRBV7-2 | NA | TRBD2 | CASSSSGGLNNEQFF | TGTGCCAGCAGCAGTAGCGGGGGGCTCAACAATGAGCAGTTCTTC
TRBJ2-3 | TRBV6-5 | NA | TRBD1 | CASSTEGAPDTQYF | TGCGCCAGCAGCACCGAGGGGGCCCCAGATACGCAGTATTTT
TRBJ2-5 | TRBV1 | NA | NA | CTQHRTIPHETQYF | TGCACCCAGCACCGGACTATCCCCCATGAGACCCAGTACTTC
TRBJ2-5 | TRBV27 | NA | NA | CASSGGSGQETQYF | TGTGCCAGCAGCGGGGGTAGCGGACAAGAGACCCAGTACTTC
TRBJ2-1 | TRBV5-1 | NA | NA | CASSLEDRFNEQFF | TGCGCCAGCAGCTTGGAGGACAGATTTAATGAGCAGTTCTTC
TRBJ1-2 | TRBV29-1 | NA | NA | CSVGVGGVYGYPF | TGCAGCGTTGGGGTTGGGGGCGTCTATGGCTACCCCTTC
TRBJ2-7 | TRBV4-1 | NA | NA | CASSQGLRDEQYF | TGCGCCAGCAGCCAAGGGCTCAGGGACGAGCAGTACTTC
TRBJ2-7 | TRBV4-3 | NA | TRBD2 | CASSQVGGGSYEQYF | TGCGCCAGCAGCCAAGTGGGGGGGGGTTCCTACGAGCAGTACTTC
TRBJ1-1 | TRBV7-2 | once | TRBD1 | CASSPRQGDTEAFF | TGTGCCAGCAGCCCACGACAGGGGGACACTGAAGCTTTCTTT
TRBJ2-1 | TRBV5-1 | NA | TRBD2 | CASSPPTSGSVGEQFF | TGCGCCAGCAGCCCACCGACTAGCGGGTCCGTCGGTGAGCAGTTCTTC
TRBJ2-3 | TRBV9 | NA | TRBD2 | CASSLGTSGTDTQYF | TGTGCCAGCAGCCTAGGGACTAGCGGCACAGATACGCAGTATTTT
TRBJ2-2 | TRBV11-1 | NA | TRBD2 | CASSPRLAGLPGELFF | TGTGCCAGCAGCCCTAGACTAGCGGGTCTCCCCGGGGAGCTGTTTTTT